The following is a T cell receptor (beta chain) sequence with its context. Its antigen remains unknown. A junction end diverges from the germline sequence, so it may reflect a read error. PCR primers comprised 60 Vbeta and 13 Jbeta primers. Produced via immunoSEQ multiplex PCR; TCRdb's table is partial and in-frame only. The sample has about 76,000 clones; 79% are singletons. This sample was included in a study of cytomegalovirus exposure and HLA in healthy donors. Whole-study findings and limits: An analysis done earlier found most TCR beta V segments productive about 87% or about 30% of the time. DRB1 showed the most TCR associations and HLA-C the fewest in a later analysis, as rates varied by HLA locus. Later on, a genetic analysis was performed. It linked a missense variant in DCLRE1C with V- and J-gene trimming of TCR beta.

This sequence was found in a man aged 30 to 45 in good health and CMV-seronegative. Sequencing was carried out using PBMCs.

The CDR3 is CARSEAVGDLAYEQYF. The CDR3 nucleotides are TGTGCCCGCAGTGAAGCGGTCGGGGATCTTGCCTACGAGCAGTACTTC. The chain couples TRBV6-1 to TRBJ2-7, with D maybe TRBD2 (5 bases). Germline lookup yields CDR1 MNHNS and CDR2 SASEGT. The CDR3 is made up of 16 amino acids.